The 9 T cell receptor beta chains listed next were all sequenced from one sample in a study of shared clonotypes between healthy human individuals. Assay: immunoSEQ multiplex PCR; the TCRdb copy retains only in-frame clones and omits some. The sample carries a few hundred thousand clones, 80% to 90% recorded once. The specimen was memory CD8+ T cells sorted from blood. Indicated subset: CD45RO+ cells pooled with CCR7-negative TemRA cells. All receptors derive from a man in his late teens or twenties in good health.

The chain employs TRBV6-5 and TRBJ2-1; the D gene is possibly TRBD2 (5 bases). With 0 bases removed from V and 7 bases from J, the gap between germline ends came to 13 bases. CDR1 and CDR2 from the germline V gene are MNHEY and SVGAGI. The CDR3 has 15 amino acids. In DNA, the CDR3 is TGTGCCAGCAGTTACTCGTTAGCGACCGTGAATGAGCAGTTCTTC. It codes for CASSYSLATVNEQFF.

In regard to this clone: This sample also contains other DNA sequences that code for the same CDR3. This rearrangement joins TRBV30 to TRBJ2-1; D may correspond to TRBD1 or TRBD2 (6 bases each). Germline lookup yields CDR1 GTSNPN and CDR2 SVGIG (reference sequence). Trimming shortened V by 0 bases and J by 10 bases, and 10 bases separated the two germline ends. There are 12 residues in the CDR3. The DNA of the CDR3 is TGTGCCTGGAGTGTACTGGGGGGCGAGCAGTTCTTC. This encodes CAWSVLGGEQFF.

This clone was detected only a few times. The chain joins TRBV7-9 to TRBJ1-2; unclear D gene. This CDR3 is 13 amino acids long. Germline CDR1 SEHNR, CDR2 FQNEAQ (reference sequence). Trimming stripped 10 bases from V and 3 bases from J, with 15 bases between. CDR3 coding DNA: TGTGCCACCCAAGATGGAGCTGACTATGGCTACACCTTC. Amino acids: CATQDGADYGYTF.

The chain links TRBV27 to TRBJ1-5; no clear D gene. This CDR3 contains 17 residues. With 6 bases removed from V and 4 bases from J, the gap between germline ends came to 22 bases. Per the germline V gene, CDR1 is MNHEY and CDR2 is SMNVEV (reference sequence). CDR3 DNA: TGTGCCAGCAGCCCGACCCTGGGCCCGACCTTTAATCAGCCCCAGCATTTT. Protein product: CASSPTLGPTFNQPQHF.

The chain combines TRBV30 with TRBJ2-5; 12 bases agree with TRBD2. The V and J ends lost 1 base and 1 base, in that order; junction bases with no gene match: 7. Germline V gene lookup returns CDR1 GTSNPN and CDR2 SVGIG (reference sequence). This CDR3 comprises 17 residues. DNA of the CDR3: TGTGCCTGGAGTGCAGGCCTAGCGGGGGGGGCCCAAGAGACCCAGTACTTC. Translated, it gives CAWSAGLAGGAQETQYF.

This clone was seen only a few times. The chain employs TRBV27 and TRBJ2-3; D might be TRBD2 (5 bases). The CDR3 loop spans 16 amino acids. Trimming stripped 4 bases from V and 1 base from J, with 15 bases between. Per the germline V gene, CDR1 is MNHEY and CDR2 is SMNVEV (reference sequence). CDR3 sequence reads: CASSYAASGGTDTQYF. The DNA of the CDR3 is TGTGCCAGCAGTTATGCGGCCAGCGGAGGCACAGATACGCAGTATTTT.

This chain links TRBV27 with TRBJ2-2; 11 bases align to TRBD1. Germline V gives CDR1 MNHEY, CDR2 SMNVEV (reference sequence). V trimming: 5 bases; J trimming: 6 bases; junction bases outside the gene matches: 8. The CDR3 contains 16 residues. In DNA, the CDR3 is TGTGCCAGCAGTATTGGACAGGGGGCGAAGGCCGGGGAGCTGTTTTTT. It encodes CASSIGQGAKAGELFF.

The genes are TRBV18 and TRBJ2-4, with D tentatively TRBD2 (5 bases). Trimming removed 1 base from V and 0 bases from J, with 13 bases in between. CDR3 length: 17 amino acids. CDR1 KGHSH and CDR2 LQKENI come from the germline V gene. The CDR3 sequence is CASSPQQATIAKNIQYF. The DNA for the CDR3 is TGTGCCAGCTCACCACAGCAGGCGACTATAGCCAAAAACATTCAGTACTTC.

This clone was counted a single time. CDR3 residues: CASSLRDSNTGELFF. In DNA form, the CDR3 reads TGCGCCAGCAGCTTGCGGGACAGCAACACCGGGGAGCTGTTTTTT. This chain uses TRBV5-1 with TRBJ2-2; 7 nucleotides line up with TRBD1. V dropped 1 base and J dropped 2; count of bases not matched to a gene: 2. Per germline, CDR1 SGHRS and CDR2 YFSETQ. This CDR3 region has 15 residues. The full variable domain, with the rest looked up from reference TRBV5-1 and TRBJ2-2, is KAGVTQTPRYLIKTRGQQVTLSCSPISGHRSVSWYQQTPGQGLQFLFEYFSETQRNKGNFPGRFSGRQFSNSRSEMNVSTLELGDSALYLCASSLRDSNTGELFFGEGSRLTVL.